The following is a T cell receptor beta chain sequence with its context. The data derive from a study of memory CD4+ T cells and cytomegalovirus serostatus. As for the study in general: Healthy Belgian adult donors included nine or ten CMV-positive and more than 20 CMV-negative people.

The sort gate was single viable CD3+CD4+CD8-CD45RO+ cells for memory CD4+ T cells. CMV serostatus came from serum IgG against pp150, pp28, p38, p52. After thawing, CD4+ T cells were positively selected. Generated by immunoSEQ multiplex PCR, the TCRdb table keeps only in-frame clones and is missing some. The sample yields about 82,000 clones, 80% seen once. CDR1 and CDR2 (germline): SGHTA, FQGTGA. The CDR3 consists of 13 residues. The ends were cut back, 5 bases at V and 1 base at J, with 8 bases in the middle. Material for sequencing was memory CD4+ T cells from blood. V usage is TRBV7-3 and J usage is TRBJ1-1, with no clear D. The TCR was taken from an adult in good health and CMV-seronegative. The CDR3 reads CASSTRQNTEAFF. CDR3 bases: TGTGCCAGCAGCACCCGACAGAACACTGAAGCTTTCTTT. The full variable domain, with the rest looked up from reference TRBV7-3 and TRBJ1-1, is GAGVSQTPSNKVTEKGKYVELRCDPISGHTALYWYRQSLGQGPEFLIYFQGTGAADDSGLPNDRFFAVRPEGSVSTLKIQRTERGDSAVYLCASSTRQNTEAFFGQGTRLTVV.